One and the same sample provided the 9 T cell receptor beta chains below, sequenced in a study of T cells in Graves' hyperthyroidism and ophthalmopathy (dated by TCRdb to between 2017 and 2020). Preparation of the library involved multiplex PCR. TCRdb shows the sequencer as Illumina HiSeq 2000. The TCR beta CDR3 regions were amplified from RNA transcripts. The first round of RT-PCR for the TCR CDR3 was performed with the HTBI primer set and the Qiagen OneStep RT-PCR kit. TCRdb trimmed public reads at Q25 via fastp, called clones via MiXCR and kept in-frame beta chains. One record per CDR3 amino acid sequence lists the most common genes and DNA. The table for this sample lists some 570,000 distinct CDR3 sequences; more than 13% of them were counted only once. The ten largest make up about 6.6% of the sample. Sequencing was performed on blood. These TCRs come from a woman between 18 and 30 years old with Graves' ophthalmopathy.

This chain uses TRBV6-1 with TRBJ2-2; TRBD1 aligns across 7 bases. This CDR3 spans 17 amino acids. CDR1 and CDR2 from the germline V gene are MNHNS and SASEGT. J was trimmed by 1 base and V by 3 bases; bases with no gene match: 8. In DNA, the CDR3 is TGTGCCAGCAGTGAGTATCCAGGACAGGTGAACACCGGGGAGCTGTTTTTT. As protein: CASSEYPGQVNTGELFF.

Only a few counts were recorded for this clonotype. The gene calls are TRBV9 and TRBJ1-6; TRBD1 is a possible D gene (5 bases). The CDR3 contains 15 residues. Looked up from germline, CDR1 is SGDLS and CDR2 is YYNGEE. Trimming left V 3 bases short and J 7 bases short, with 14 bases between. The CDR3 DNA reads as TGTGCCAGCAGCGAAACCGGGACGGAGAATTCACCCCTCCACTTT. Translating gives CASSETGTENSPLHF.

As DNA, the CDR3 is TGCAGTGCCCCCCCCGGCAGGGTTGGTTCACCCCTCCACTTT. Residues: CSAPPGRVGSPLHF. The rearrangement links TRBV20-1 to TRBJ1-6, with D perhaps TRBD1 (5 bases). Trimming stripped 6 bases from V and 9 bases from J, with 18 bases between. This CDR3 is built from 14 residues. Germline V gene data show CDR1 as DFQATT and CDR2 as SNEGSKA (reference sequence).

This clonotype was seen many times. DNA of the CDR3: TGTGCCAGCAGCTTCAATATGGGCAGGGGGCAGGCAGATACGCAGTATTTT. Translated, it gives CASSFNMGRGQADTQYF. This chain connects TRBV7-2 to TRBJ2-3; the match to TRBD1 covers 8 bases. The V and J ends lost 3 bases and 4 bases, in that order; junction bases with no gene match: 12. CDR1 is SGHTA and CDR2 is FQGNSA in the germline V gene. The CDR3 contains 17 residues.

This clonotype was observed at least ten times. This chain joins TRBV19 and TRBJ2-7; 12 bases agree with TRBD2. Trimming cost V 3 bases and J 4 bases; bases outside gene matches: 16. CDR3 length equals 19 residues. From germline, CDR1 is LNHDA and CDR2 SQIVND (reference sequence). This chain's CDR3 is CASSITPPRLAGALYEQYF. In DNA form, the CDR3 reads TGTGCCAGTAGTATTACCCCTCCGCGACTAGCGGGAGCTCTGTACGAGCAGTACTTC.

With respect to this clonotype: This may arise from a read error, as a much more abundant clone is one base away. The final CDR3 position lacks the conserved phenylalanine or tryptophan, pointing to a likely read error. V usage is TRBV9 and J usage is TRBJ2-1, with D maybe TRBD1 (6 bases). V lost 0 bases and J 2 bases, leaving 9 bases between the germline ends. The CDR3 is 15 residues long. Germline V CDR1 and CDR2: SGDLS, YYNGEE. DNA of the CDR3: TGTGCCAGCAGCGTAGCAAGGGGGACCTACAATGAGCAGTTCCTC. Amino acid sequence: CASSVARGTYNEQFL.

This clonotype has a count of ten or more. The chain is built from TRBV24-1 and TRBJ2-3; D might be TRBD1 (6 bases). V was pared by 6 bases and J by 5 bases, with 20 bases between. This CDR3 spans 16 amino acids. Germline values: CDR1 KGHDR, CDR2 SFDVKD. CDR3 coding DNA: TGTGCCACCAGTCGCGGCCAGTGGGGGCCCCGAGATACGCAGTATTTT. Its protein is CATSRGQWGPRDTQYF.

The gene calls are TRBV11-2 and TRBJ1-2; D might be TRBD1 (5 bases). In germline, CDR1 is SGHAT, CDR2 FQNNGV. The CDR3 totals 17 residues. V was pared by 3 bases and J by 4 bases, with 21 bases between. CDR3 in amino acids: CASSFGGGPHSSYGYTF. CDR3 coding DNA: TGTGCCAGCAGCTTTGGGGGGGGTCCCCACTCTTCCTATGGCTACACCTTC. Full variable domain (remainder filled in from reference TRBV11-2 and TRBJ1-2): EAGVAQSPRYKIIEKRQSVAFWCNPISGHATLYWYQQILGQGPKLLIQFQNNGVVDDSQLPKDRFSAERLKGVDSTLKIQPAKLEDSAVYLCASSFGGGPHSSYGYTFGSGTRLTVV.

This clonotype was seen a few times. V gene TRBV27 combines with J gene TRBJ1-1; D gene unclear. Germline CDR1 MNHEY, CDR2 SMNVEV (reference sequence). V was cut by 6 bases and J by 4 bases, with 15 bases left in between. The CDR3 runs to 14 residues. CDR3 loop: CASSRVEGGTEAFF. The CDR3 DNA reads TGTGCCAGCAGCCGGGTCGAGGGTGGCACTGAAGCTTTCTTT.